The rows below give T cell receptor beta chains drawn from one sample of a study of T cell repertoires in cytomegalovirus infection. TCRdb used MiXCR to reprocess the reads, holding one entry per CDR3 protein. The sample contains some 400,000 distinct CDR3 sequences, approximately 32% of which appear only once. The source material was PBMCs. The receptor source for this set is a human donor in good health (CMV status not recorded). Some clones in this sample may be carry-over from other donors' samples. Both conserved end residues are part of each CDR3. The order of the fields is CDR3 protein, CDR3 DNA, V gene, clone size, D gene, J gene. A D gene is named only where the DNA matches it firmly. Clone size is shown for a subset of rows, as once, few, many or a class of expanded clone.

CDR3: CSATPGLASSDTQYF; DNA: TGCAGCGCCACCCCGGGACTAGCATCTTCCGATACGCAGTATTTT; V: TRBV29-1; size: few; D: TRBD2; J: TRBJ2-3
CDR3: CASSQMWMAEGFMNTEAFF; DNA: TGCGCCAGCAGCCAAATGTGGATGGCAGAAGGCTTCATGAACACTGAAGCTTTCTTT; V: TRBV4-3; size: .; D: .; J: TRBJ1-1
CDR3: CASSLFSAGDRPEQYF; DNA: TGTGCCAGCAGCTTATTTTCGGCAGGGGATCGTCCGGAGCAGTACTTC; V: TRBV7-6; size: many; D: .; J: TRBJ2-7
CDR3: CAGGEGSYNEQCF; DNA: TGTGCTGGGGGAGAGGGGTCCTACAATGAGCAGTGCTTC; V: TRBV7-8; size: .; D: .; J: TRBJ2-1
CDR3: CASSSRLAGESYEQYF; DNA: TGTGCCAGCAGCTCGAGACTAGCGGGGGAGTCCTACGAGCAGTACTTC; V: TRBV7-6; size: many; D: TRBD2; J: TRBJ2-7
CDR3: CASSKGLNTGELFF; DNA: TGTGCCAGCAGCAAGGGGCTAAACACCGGGGAGCTGTTTTTT; V: TRBV2; size: .; D: .; J: TRBJ2-2
CDR3: CASSGTGQGLAVAEAFF; DNA: TGTGCCAGCAGCGGGACGGGACAGGGTCTCGCCGTTGCTGAAGCTTTCTTT; V: TRBV7-9; size: .; D: TRBD1; J: TRBJ1-1
CDR3: CASSLGINIGYNEQFF; DNA: TGTGCCAGCAGCTTAGGGATAAACATAGGGTACAATGAGCAGTTCTTC; V: TRBV7-8; size: many; D: .; J: TRBJ2-1
CDR3: CASSTSTTEAFF; DNA: TGTGCCAGCAGCACATCTACCACTGAAGCTTTCTTT; V: TRBV7-9; size: .; D: .; J: TRBJ1-1
CDR3: CASSPGQGSGELFF; DNA: TGCGCCAGCAGCCCGGGACAGGGCTCCGGGGAGCTGTTTTTT; V: TRBV4-3; size: .; D: TRBD1; J: TRBJ2-2
CDR3: CASTPGQGAGSYNSPLHF; DNA: TGTGCCAGTACCCCGGGACAGGGGGCAGGCTCCTATAATTCACCCCTCCACTTT; V: TRBV19; size: .; D: TRBD1; J: TRBJ1-6
CDR3: CASSIKGGQPQHF; DNA: TGTGCCAGTAGTATTAAGGGTGGGCAGCCCCAGCATTTT; V: TRBV19; size: .; D: .; J: TRBJ1-5
CDR3: CASRPGTYGYTF; DNA: TGTGCCAGCAGACCGGGAACCTATGGCTACACCTTC; V: TRBV6-2/TRBV6-3; size: .; D: .; J: TRBJ1-2
CDR3: CDSSMPSDRRSNQPQHF; DNA: TGTGACAGTAGTATGCCTAGTGACAGGAGGAGCAATCAGCCCCAGCATTTT; V: TRBV19; size: .; D: .; J: TRBJ1-5
CDR3: CASRTGVGEQYF; DNA: TGCGCCAGCAGGACAGGGGTTGGGGAGCAGTACTTC; V: TRBV5-1; size: .; D: TRBD1; J: TRBJ2-7
CDR3: CASSGSGTNEKLFF; DNA: TGTGCCAGCAGTGGAAGCGGGACAAATGAAAAACTGTTTTTT; V: TRBV28; size: .; D: .; J: TRBJ1-4
CDR3: CASSPDLYRNEQYF; DNA: TGTGCCAGCAGCCCGGACTTGTACCGGAACGAGCAGTACTTC; V: TRBV7-6; size: .; D: .; J: TRBJ2-7
CDR3: CASSWGGTGRHGTEAFF; DNA: TGTGCCAGCAGCTGGGGGGGGACAGGCCGTCACGGCACTGAAGCTTTCTTT; V: TRBV5-6; size: .; D: TRBD1; J: TRBJ1-1
CDR3: CASSQDPGFDEQYF; DNA: TGCGCCAGCAGCCAAGACCCGGGGTTCGACGAGCAGTACTTC; V: TRBV4-3; size: .; D: .; J: TRBJ2-7
CDR3: CASTPGGLEETQYF; DNA: TGTGCCAGCACCCCGGGGGGGTTAGAGGAGACCCAGTACTTC; V: TRBV7-9; size: .; D: TRBD2; J: TRBJ2-5
CDR3: CASRSSDRGAYEQYF; DNA: TGTGCCAGCAGATCCTCCGACAGGGGGGCCTACGAGCAGTACTTC; V: TRBV6-6; size: few; D: TRBD1; J: TRBJ2-7
CDR3: CASSVGHSASNQPQHF; DNA: TGTGCCAGCAGTGTGGGCCACAGTGCTAGCAATCAGCCCCAGCATTTT; V: TRBV2; size: .; D: .; J: TRBJ1-5
CDR3: CASSPGRVLNTEAFF; DNA: TGTGCCAGCAGCCCAGGACGTGTCCTTAACACTGAAGCTTTCTTT; V: TRBV6-1; size: .; D: .; J: TRBJ1-1
CDR3: CASSPGLGPNQPQHF; DNA: TGTGCCAGCAGCCCTGGACTTGGCCCCAATCAGCCCCAGCATTTT; V: TRBV12-3/TRBV12-4; size: few; D: .; J: TRBJ1-5
CDR3: CASSMTGGVGQPQHF; DNA: TGTGCCAGCAGCATGACAGGGGGCGTCGGTCAGCCCCAGCATTTT; V: TRBV5-8; size: many; D: TRBD1; J: TRBJ1-5
CDR3: CAWSELAPNTGELFF; DNA: TGTGCCTGGAGTGAGCTAGCGCCTAACACCGGGGAGCTGTTTTTT; V: TRBV30; size: .; D: .; J: TRBJ2-2
CDR3: CASSELLAAYNEQFF; DNA: TGTGCCAGCAGTGAACTGCTAGCGGCCTACAATGAGCAGTTCTTC; V: TRBV2; size: .; D: TRBD2; J: TRBJ2-1
CDR3: CASSLSGTGAEKLFF; DNA: TGTGCCAGCAGTCTATCCGGGACAGGGGCCGAAAAACTGTTTTTT; V: TRBV6-6; size: few; D: TRBD1; J: TRBJ1-4
CDR3: CASSLQGFGYGYTF; DNA: TGTGCCAGCAGCTTACAGGGCTTTGGCTATGGCTACACCTTC; V: TRBV7-8; size: .; D: .; J: TRBJ1-2
CDR3: CASSPRWPRGADEKLFF; DNA: TGTGCCAGCAGTCCAAGGTGGCCAAGGGGGGCGGACGAAAAACTGTTTTTT; V: TRBV5-6; size: .; D: .; J: TRBJ1-4
CDR3: CASSLSGDAVSANTIYF; DNA: TGTGCCAGCAGTCTTTCAGGGGACGCCGTTTCGGCAAACACCATATATTTT; V: TRBV7-6; size: few; D: .; J: TRBJ1-3
CDR3: CASSIRAGSSYNEQFF; DNA: TGTGCCAGTAGTATCCGGGCGGGAAGCTCCTACAATGAGCAGTTCTTC; V: TRBV19; size: few; D: .; J: TRBJ2-1
CDR3: CASISGGSPSTYNEQFF; DNA: TGTGCCAGCATTAGCGGGGGGTCACCCTCCACCTACAATGAGCAGTTCTTC; V: TRBV28; size: .; D: TRBD2; J: TRBJ2-1
CDR3: CASTLGQGPYYEQYF; DNA: TGTGCCAGCACACTGGGACAGGGGCCTTACTACGAGCAGTACTTC; V: TRBV6-1; size: .; D: TRBD1; J: TRBJ2-7
CDR3: CSANRGELAGYEQYF; DNA: TGCAGTGCCAACCGGGGTGAACTGGCGGGGTACGAGCAGTACTTC; V: TRBV20-1; size: few; D: .; J: TRBJ2-7
CDR3: CASSPPDAGETQYF; DNA: TGTGCCAGCTCACCACCTGACGCTGGAGAGACCCAGTACTTC; V: TRBV18; size: .; D: .; J: TRBJ2-5
CDR3: CASSLERLSEKLFF; DNA: TGTGCCAGCAGTTTAGAAAGGTTGAGTGAAAAACTGTTTTTT; V: TRBV27; size: .; D: .; J: TRBJ1-4
CDR3: CASTPYLRETQYF; DNA: TGTGCCAGCACCCCTTATCTTCGCGAGACCCAGTACTTC; V: TRBV7-2; size: many; D: .; J: TRBJ2-5
CDR3: CASSGTVDYEQYF; DNA: TGTGCCAGCAGCGGGACAGTTGACTACGAGCAGTACTTC; V: TRBV12-3/TRBV12-4; size: many; D: TRBD1; J: TRBJ2-7
CDR3: CASTSQLSGELFF; DNA: TGTGCCAGCACTAGTCAACTTTCCGGGGAGCTGTTTTTT; V: TRBV6-6; size: .; D: .; J: TRBJ2-2
CDR3: CASSYPSGGREQETQYF; DNA: TGTGCCAGCAGCTATCCGAGCGGGGGGCGTGAGCAAGAGACCCAGTACTTC; V: TRBV7-8; size: few; D: TRBD2; J: TRBJ2-5
CDR3: CASSLWPAYGYTF; DNA: TGTGCCAGCAGCTTGTGGCCAGCCTATGGCTACACCTTC; V: TRBV5-6; size: .; D: .; J: TRBJ1-2
CDR3: CASSSRGKAEQFF; DNA: TGTGCCAGCAGCTCGCGGGGGAAGGCTGAGCAGTTCTTC; V: TRBV7-2; size: many; D: TRBD2; J: TRBJ2-1
CDR3: CASSSNRGPMAGANVLTF; DNA: TGTGCCAGCAGTTCAAACAGGGGCCCCATGGCTGGGGCCAACGTCCTGACTTTC; V: TRBV6-6; size: .; D: TRBD1; J: TRBJ2-6